The present TCR beta chain was sequenced within a study of blood T cell repertoires in COVID-19. The CDR3 sequence is 12 residues long. Germline values: CDR1 SGHRS, CDR2 YFSETQ. The V segment lost 8 bases and the J segment 2 bases; nucleotides outside the gene matches: 2. This clone has just one count. The data were produced by immunoSEQ multiplex PCR, yet TCRdb's version contains in-frame clones alone and is incomplete. The sample includes around 250,000 clones, roughly 88% of them seen just once. The sample taken for sequencing was peripheral blood. The clonotype originates from a man aged 25-45 years who had recovered from COVID-19. The genes are TRBV5-1 and TRBJ2-5, with 8 positions matching TRBD1. Written as DNA, the CDR3 is TGCGCCAGTGGGACAGGACAAGAGACCCAGTACTTC. Translating it yields CASGTGQETQYF. The whole variable domain, filled in from reference TRBV5-1 and TRBJ2-5, reads KAGVTQTPRYLIKTRGQQVTLSCSPISGHRSVSWYQQTPGQGLQFLFEYFSETQRNKGNFPGRFSGRQFSNSRSEMNVSTLELGDSALYLCASGTGQETQYFGPGTRLLVL.